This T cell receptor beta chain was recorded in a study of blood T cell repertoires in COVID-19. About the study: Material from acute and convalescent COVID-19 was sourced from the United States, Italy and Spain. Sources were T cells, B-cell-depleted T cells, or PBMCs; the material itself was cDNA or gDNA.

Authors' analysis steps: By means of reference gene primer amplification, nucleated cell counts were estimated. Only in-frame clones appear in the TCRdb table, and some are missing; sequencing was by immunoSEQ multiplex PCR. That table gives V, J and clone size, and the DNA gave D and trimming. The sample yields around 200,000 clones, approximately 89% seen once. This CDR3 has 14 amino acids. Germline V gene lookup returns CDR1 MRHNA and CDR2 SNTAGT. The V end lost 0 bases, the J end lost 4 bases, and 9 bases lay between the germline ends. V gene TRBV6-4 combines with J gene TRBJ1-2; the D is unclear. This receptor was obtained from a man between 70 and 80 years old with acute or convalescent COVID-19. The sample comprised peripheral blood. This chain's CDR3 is CASSDSSRGYGYTF. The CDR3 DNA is TGTGCCAGCAGTGACTCGTCACGGGGCTATGGCTACACCTTC.